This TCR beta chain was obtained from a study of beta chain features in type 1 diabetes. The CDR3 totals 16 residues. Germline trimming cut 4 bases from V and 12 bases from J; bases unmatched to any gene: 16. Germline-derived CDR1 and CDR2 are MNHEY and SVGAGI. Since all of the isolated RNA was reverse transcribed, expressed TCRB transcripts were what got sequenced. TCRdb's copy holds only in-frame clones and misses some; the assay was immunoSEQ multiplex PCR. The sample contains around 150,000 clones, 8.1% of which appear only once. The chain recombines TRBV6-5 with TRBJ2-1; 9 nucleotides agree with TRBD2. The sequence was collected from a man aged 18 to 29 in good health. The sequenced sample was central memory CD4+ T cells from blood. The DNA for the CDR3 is TGTGCCAGCAGTTCCAACTCAAAGACTAGCGGTTACTGGCAGTTCTTC. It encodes CASSSNSKTSGYWQFF.